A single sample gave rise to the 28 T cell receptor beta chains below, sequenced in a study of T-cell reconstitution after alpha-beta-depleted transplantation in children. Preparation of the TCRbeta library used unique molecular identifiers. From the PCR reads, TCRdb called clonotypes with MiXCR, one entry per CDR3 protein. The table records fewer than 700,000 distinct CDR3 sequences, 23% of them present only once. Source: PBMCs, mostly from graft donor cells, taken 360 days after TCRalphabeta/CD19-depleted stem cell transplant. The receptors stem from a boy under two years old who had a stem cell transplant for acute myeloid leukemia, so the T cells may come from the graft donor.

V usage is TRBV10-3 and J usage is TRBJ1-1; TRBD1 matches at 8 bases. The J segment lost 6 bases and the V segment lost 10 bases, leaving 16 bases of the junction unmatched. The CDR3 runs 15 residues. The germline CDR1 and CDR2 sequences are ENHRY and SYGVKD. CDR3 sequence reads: CATQGGGGRGSEAFF. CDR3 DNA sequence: TGTGCCACACAGGGGGGTGGGGGAAGAGGCTCTGAAGCTTTCTTT.

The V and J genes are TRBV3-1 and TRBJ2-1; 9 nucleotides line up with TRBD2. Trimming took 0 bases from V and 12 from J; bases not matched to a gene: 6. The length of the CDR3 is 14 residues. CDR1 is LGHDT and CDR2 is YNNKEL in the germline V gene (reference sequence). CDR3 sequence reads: CASSQEEAAGGQFF. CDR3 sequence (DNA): TGTGCCAGCAGCCAAGAAGAGGCAGCGGGGGGGCAGTTCTTC.

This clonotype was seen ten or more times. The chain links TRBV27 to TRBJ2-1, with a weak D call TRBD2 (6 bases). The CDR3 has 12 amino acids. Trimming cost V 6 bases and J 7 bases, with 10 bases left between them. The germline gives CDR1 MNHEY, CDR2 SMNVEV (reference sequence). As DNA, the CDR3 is TGTGCCAGCAGGGGACTCCTTAATGAGCAGTTCTTC. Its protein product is CASRGLLNEQFF.

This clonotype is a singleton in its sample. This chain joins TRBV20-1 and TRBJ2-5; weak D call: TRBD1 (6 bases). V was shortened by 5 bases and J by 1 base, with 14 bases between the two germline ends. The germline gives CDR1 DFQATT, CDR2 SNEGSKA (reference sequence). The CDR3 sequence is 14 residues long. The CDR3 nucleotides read TGCAGTGCTGGGGGCTCCTTCCTCCAAGAGACCCAGTACTTC. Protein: CSAGGSFLQETQYF.

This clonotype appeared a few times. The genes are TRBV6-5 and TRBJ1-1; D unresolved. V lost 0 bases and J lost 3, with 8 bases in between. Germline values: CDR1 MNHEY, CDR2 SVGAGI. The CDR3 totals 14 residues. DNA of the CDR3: TGTGCCAGCAGTTACTCATACGGGGACACTGAAGCTTTCTTT. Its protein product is CASSYSYGDTEAFF.

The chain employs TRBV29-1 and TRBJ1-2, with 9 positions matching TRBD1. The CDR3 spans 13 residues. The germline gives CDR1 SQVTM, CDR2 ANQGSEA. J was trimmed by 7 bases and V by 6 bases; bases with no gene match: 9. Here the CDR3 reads CSVDQTGGTGYTF. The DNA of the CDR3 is TGCAGCGTCGATCAGACAGGGGGAACTGGCTACACCTTC.

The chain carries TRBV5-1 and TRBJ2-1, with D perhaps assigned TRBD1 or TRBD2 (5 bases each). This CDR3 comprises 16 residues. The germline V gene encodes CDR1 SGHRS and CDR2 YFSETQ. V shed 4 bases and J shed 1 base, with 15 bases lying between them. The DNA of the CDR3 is TGCGCCAGCAGCCCCATGGGGACGGCGTCCTACAATGAGCAGTTCTTC. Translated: CASSPMGTASYNEQFF.

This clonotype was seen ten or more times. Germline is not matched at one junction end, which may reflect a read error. In nucleotides, the CDR3 is TGTGCCAGCAGCTTGGCAGCCTTCTGGGCGAAAACCGGGGAGCTGTTTTTT. It encodes CASSLAAFWAKTGELFF. The chain combines TRBV5-6 with TRBJ2-2; unclear D gene. There are 17 residues in the CDR3. In germline, CDR1 is SGHDT, CDR2 YYEEEE.

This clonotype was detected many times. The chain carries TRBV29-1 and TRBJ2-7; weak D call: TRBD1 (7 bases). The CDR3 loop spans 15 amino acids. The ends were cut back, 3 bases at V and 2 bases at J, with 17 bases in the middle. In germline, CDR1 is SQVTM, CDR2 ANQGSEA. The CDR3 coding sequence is TGCAGCGTTGAGGGAGGTGGGACAGCTACCTACGAGCAGTACTTC. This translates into CSVEGGGTATYEQYF.

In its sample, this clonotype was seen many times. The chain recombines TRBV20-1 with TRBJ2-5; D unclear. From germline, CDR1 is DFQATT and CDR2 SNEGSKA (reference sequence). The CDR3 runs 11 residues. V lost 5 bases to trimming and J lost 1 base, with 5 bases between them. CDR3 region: CSAFGQETQYF. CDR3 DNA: TGCAGTGCTTTTGGCCAAGAGACCCAGTACTTC.

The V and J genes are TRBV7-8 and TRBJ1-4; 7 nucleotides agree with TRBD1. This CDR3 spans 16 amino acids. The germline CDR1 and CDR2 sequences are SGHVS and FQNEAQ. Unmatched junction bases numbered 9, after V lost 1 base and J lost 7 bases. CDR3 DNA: TGTGCCAGCAGCTTAGGACAGGGCATGTTTGGTGAAAAACTGTTTTTT. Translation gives CASSLGQGMFGEKLFF.

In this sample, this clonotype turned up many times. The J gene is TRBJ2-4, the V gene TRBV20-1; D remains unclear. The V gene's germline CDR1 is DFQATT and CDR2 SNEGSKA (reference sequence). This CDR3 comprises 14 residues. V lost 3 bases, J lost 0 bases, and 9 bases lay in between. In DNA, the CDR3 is TGCAGTGCTAGTTCAGAGGTAGCCAAAAACATTCAGTACTTC. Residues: CSASSEVAKNIQYF.

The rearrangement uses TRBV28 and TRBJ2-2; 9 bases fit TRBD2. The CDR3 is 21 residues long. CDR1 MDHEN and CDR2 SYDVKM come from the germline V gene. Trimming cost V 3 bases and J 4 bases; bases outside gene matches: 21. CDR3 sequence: CASSFSGVGSGGTRGTGELFF. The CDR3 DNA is TGTGCCAGCAGTTTTTCTGGGGTCGGTAGCGGGGGAACGCGAGGCACCGGGGAGCTGTTTTTT. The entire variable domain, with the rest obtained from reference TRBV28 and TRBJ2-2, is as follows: DVKVTQSSRYLVKRTGEKVFLECVQDMDHENMFWYRQDPGLGLRLIYFSYDVKMKEKGDIPEGYSVSREKKERFSLILESASTNQTSMYLCASSFSGVGSGGTRGTGELFFGEGSRLTVL.

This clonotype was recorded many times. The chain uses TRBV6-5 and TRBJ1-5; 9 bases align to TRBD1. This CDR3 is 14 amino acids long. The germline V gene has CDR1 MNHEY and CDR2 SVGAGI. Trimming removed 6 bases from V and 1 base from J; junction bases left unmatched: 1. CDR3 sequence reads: CASRTGGSNQPQHF. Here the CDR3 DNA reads TGTGCCAGCAGGACAGGGGGAAGCAATCAGCCCCAGCATTTT.

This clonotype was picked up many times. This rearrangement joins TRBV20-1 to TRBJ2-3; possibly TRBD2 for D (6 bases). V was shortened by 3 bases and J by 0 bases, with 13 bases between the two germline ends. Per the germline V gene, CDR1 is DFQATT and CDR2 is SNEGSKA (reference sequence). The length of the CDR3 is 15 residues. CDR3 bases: TGCAGTGCTAGCACCGGGACTCAGAGCACAGATACGCAGTATTTT. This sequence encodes CSASTGTQSTDTQYF.

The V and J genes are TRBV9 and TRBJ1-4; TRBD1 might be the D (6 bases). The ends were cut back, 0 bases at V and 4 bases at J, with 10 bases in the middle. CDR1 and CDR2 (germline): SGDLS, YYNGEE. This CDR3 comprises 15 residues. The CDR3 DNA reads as TGTGCCAGCAGCGTAGCCGGACAGTTTAATGAAAAACTGTTTTTT. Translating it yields CASSVAGQFNEKLFF.

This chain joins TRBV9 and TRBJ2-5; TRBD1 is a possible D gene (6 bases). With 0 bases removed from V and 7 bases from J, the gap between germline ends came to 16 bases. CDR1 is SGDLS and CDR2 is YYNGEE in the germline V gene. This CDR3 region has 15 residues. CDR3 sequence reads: CASSVGGGDSGTQYF. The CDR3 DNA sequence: TGTGCCAGCAGCGTAGGAGGGGGAGATTCCGGGACCCAGTACTTC. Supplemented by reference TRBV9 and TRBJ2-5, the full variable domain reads DSGVTQTPKHLITATGQRVTLRCSPRSGDLSVYWYQQSLDQGLQFLIQYYNGEERAKGNILERFSAQQFPDLHSELNLSSLELGDSALYFCASSVGGGDSGTQYFGPGTRLLVL.

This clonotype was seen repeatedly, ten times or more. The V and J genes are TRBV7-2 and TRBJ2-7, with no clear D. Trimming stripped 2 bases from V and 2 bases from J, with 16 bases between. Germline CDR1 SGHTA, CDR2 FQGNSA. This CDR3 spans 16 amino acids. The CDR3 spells CASSLRVLTSTYEQYF. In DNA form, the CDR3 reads TGTGCCAGCAGCTTAAGGGTACTTACGAGTACCTACGAGCAGTACTTC.

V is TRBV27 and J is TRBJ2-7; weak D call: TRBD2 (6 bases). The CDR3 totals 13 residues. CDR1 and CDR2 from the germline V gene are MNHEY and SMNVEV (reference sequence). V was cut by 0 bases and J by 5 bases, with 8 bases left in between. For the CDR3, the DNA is TGTGCCAGCAGTTTATCGGGAGGTGACGAGCAGTACTTC. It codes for CASSLSGGDEQYF.

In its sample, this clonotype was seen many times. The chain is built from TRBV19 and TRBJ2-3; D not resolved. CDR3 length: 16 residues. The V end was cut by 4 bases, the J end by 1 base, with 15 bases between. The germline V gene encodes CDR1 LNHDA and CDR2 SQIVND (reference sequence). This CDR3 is CASSTLPVLGTDTQYF. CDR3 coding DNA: TGTGCCAGTAGTACCCTACCCGTCCTCGGCACAGATACGCAGTATTTT.

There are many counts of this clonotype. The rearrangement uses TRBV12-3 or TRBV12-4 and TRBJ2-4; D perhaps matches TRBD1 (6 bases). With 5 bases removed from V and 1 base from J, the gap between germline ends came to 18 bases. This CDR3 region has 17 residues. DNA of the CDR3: TGTGCCAGCAGTCTACAGGGAAACGTAAAGGCCAAAAACATTCAGTACTTC. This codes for CASSLQGNVKAKNIQYF.

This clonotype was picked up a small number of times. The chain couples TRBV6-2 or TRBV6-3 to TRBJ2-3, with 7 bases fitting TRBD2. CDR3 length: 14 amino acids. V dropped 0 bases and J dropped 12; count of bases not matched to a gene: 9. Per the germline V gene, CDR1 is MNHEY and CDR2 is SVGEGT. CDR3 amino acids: CASSYSIITSAQYF. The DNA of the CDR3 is TGTGCCAGCAGTTACTCGATCATAACTAGCGCCCAGTATTTT.

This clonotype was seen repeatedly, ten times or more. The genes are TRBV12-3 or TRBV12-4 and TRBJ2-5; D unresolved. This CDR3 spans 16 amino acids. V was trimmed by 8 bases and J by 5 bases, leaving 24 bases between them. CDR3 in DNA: TGTGCCAGCTCCCAAAAGGGTGGGGTACCAATGGAGACCCAGTACTTC. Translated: CASSQKGGVPMETQYF.

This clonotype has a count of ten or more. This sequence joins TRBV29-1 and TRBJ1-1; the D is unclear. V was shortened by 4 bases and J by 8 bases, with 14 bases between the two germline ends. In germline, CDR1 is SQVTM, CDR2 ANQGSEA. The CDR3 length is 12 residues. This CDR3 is CSVVNSGSEAFF. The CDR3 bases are TGCAGCGTTGTCAACTCGGGTAGCGAAGCTTTCTTT.

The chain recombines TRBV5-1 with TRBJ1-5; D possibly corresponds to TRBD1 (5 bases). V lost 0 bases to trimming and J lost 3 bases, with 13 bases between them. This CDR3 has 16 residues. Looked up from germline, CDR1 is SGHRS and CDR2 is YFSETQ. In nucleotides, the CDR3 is TGCGCCAGCAGCTTGGGGGGGACTTCACCCAATCAGCCCCAGCATTTT. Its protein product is CASSLGGTSPNQPQHF.

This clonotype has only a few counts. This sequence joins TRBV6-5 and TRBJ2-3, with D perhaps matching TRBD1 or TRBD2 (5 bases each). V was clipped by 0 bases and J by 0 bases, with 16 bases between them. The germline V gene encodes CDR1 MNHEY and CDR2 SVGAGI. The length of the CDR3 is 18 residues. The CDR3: CASSYSSQGETSTDTQYF. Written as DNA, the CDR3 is TGTGCCAGCAGTTACTCGTCGCAGGGAGAGACTAGCACAGATACGCAGTATTTT.

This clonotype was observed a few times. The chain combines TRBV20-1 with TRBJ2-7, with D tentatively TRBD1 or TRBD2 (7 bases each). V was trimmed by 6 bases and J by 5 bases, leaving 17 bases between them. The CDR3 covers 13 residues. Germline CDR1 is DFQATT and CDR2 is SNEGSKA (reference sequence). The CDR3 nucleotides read TGCAGTGCCCAGCGGGACAGATGGGACGAGCAGTACTTC. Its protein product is CSAQRDRWDEQYF.

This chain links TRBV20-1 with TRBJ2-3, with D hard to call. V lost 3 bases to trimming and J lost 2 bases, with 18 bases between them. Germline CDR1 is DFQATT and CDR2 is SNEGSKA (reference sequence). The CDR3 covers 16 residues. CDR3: CSARDPLRTYTDTQYF. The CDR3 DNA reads TGCAGTGCTAGGGACCCGCTACGGACGTACACAGATACGCAGTATTTT.